One and the same sample provided the 2 T cell receptor beta chains below, sequenced in a study of CD8+CD57+ T cells in acquired aplastic anemia. Template material for TCR beta VDJ and CDR3 profiling consisted of genomic DNA. MiXCR, applied by TCRdb to the reads, yields one record per CDR3 protein. In the table there are under 200,000 distinct CDR3 sequences, 40% to 55% of which are singletons. The authors sequenced patients whose flow cytometry had shown CD8+CD57+ cell expansion. The sample comprised sorted CD4+, CD8+, or CD8+CD57+ T cells (not recorded which) from PBMCs. The receptors shown here come from a human donor with aplastic anemia.

This chain uses TRBV6-7 with TRBJ1-2; D gene unclear. TRBV6-7 is identified as an open reading frame with a role that is uncertain. The V end was cut by 2 bases, the J end by 1 base, with 20 bases between. The CDR3 totals 18 residues. The CDR3 sequence: CASSYTRRSPLFNYGYTF. In nucleotides, the CDR3 is TGTGCCAGCAGTTACACCCGGAGGAGCCCCCTCTTTAACTATGGCTACACCTTC.

This chain links TRBV27 with TRBJ1-2; D gene ambiguous. Germline lookup yields CDR1 MNHEY and CDR2 SMNVEV (reference sequence). The CDR3 consists of 13 residues. V lost 3 bases to trimming and J lost 5 bases, with 10 bases between them. The CDR3, as DNA: TGTGCCAGCAGTTTTGGGGATGAGTATGGCTACACCTTC. It yields the protein CASSFGDEYGYTF.